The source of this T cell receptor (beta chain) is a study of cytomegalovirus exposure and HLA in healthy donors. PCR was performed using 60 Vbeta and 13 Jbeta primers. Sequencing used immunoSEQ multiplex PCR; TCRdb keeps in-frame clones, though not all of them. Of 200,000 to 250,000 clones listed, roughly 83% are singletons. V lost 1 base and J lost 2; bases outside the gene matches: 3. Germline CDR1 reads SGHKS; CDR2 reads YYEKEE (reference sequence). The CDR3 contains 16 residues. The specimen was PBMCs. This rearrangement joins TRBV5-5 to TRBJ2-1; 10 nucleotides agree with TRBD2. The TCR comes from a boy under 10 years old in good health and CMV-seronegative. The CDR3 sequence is CASSLFGLAAYNEQFF. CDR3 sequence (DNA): TGTGCCAGCAGCTTGTTCGGACTAGCGGCCTACAATGAGCAGTTCTTC.